This TCR beta chain was recovered during a study of blood T cell repertoires in COVID-19 (TCRdb year 2020). Background for the entire study: Samples covering the acute and convalescent phases of COVID-19 were provided by collaborators in the United States, Italy and Spain. The material from the prospective study consisted of cDNA or gDNA derived from T cells, B-cell-depleted T cells, or PBMCs. The dataset comprised deeply sampled blood TCRbeta repertoires from subjects exposed to, actively infected with, or recovered from COVID-19. The repertoires were released in a freely available public database intended as a resource for research on the immune response to SARS-CoV-2. Samples were obtained from the ongoing ImmuneRACE study (first 160 participants) and from 950 to 1,500 subjects provided by 6 global collaborators. A de-identified subject ID, COVID-19 status, age in years and sex were almost always included in the sample metadata. Where available, HLA class I and class II types were obtained from metadata supplied by the sample provider rather than from assay-based typing.

The CDR3, cysteine through phenylalanine, is 17 amino acids long. Kept here is only the CDR3 DNA, which spans 51 bases and is read in frame from base 1. V and J are truncated by 4 bases and 7 bases respectively, leaving an intervening sequence of 23 bases. The germline V gene yields MNHNS for CDR1 and SASEGT for CDR2. TCRbeta CDR3 regions were amplified from genomic DNA using the immunoSEQ Assay, a bias-controlled multiplex PCR. In the authors' own workflow: The number of nucleated cells in each sample was estimated by amplification of reference gene primers within the assay. To quantify the absolute abundance of each unique TCRbeta CDR3 rearrangement, sequence reads were collapsed and filtered. For each sample, productive Simpson clonality was calculated by taking the square root of Simpson's diversity index across productive rearrangements. Imported from immuneACCESS, the table was reduced by TCRdb to in-frame sequences with V and J called. These copies leave out some clones; in studies compared against another copy, an unresolved V gene accounts for under half, and the cause of the remainder is not known. From that table come the V and J calls and clone size; the DNA was used to work out D and trimming. The sample table lists 50,000 to 75,000 clones, about 77% of them with a count of one. Approximately 21% of the sample is taken by the ten largest.

Beyond this particular receptor, the publication reports: Clinical and demographic metadata were provided uncurated, with the amount varying by source and participant.

About this clone: No antigen is known for it. Within one base of it there is no much larger clone, and no base qualities were kept.

Collaborating institutions collected whole blood in K2EDTA tubes following their own protocols. For TCRbeta analysis, collaborator samples were shipped as frozen whole blood, as isolated PBMCs, or as DNA extracted from either sample type. This clonotype was obtained from a man at least 80 years old with active or convalescent COVID-19. Material: peripheral blood. The chain links TRBV6-1 with TRBJ2-1; TRBD2 is perhaps the D gene, given 6 matching bases. The DNA is as follows: TGTGCCAGCAGTGGGGTTCTGGGTGGGGGAGGTACGAATGAGCAGTTCTTC. It encodes CASSGVLGGGGTNEQFF.